The 9 T cell receptor beta chains below come from one sample, sequenced in a study of blood T cell dynamics during melanoma immunotherapy (dated by TCRdb to about 2020). Library preparation employed the immunoSEQ multiplex PCR assay. In TCRdb, the immuneACCESS table is reduced to in-frame sequences with V and J assigned. These tables do not hold every clone; where another copy was compared, an unresolved V gene accounts for under half, and the others remain unexplained. The sample data list several thousand clones, and about 88% of these were observed just once. About 4.6% of the sample is in the top ten clones. The sample's time point label, decoded: week 3, after first cycle of checkpoint inhibitor. The material was blood, obtained from a patient treated with checkpoint blockade. The receptors shown here come from a human donor with melanoma.

In its sample, this clone was seen once. The chain is built from TRBV5-6 and TRBJ1-1; D remains unclear. There are 12 residues in the CDR3. V was shortened by 0 bases and J by 7 bases, with 7 bases between the two germline ends. Germline assignment: CDR1 SGHDT and CDR2 YYEEEE. CDR3 in amino acids: CASSLAGIEAFF. CDR3 DNA sequence: TGTGCCAGCAGCTTGGCCGGAATTGAAGCTTTCTTT.

This chain connects TRBV5-1 to TRBJ2-6; 11 nucleotides align to TRBD2. J lost 0 bases, V lost 0 bases, and 8 bases had no gene match. The CDR3 spans 20 residues. The V gene's germline CDR1 is SGHRS and CDR2 YFSETQ. CDR3 coding DNA: TGCGCCAGCAGCTTGGCACTAGCGGGAGTCTTAAGCTCTGGGGCCAACGTCCTGACTTTC. Translation gives CASSLALAGVLSSGANVLTF.

This clone was counted a few times. The rearrangement links TRBV19 to TRBJ2-2; 11 positions match TRBD2. The V gene end was trimmed by 6 bases and the J gene end by 4 bases; junction bases not matched to a gene: 7. CDR3 length: 16 amino acids. CDR1 and CDR2 from the germline V gene are LNHDA and SQIVND (reference sequence). Written as DNA, the CDR3 is TGTGCCAGTAGCATTAGCGGGAGGGCCCCCACCGGGGAGCTGTTTTTT. Encoded protein: CASSISGRAPTGELFF.

V and J are TRBV19 and TRBJ2-1; 10 nucleotides align to TRBD2. The J segment lost 14 bases and the V segment lost 10 bases, leaving 17 bases of the junction unmatched. Per germline, CDR1 LNHDA and CDR2 SQIVND (reference sequence). CDR3 length: 14 residues. CDR3 residues: CATNTGLAARGEFF. The CDR3 coding sequence is TGTGCCACCAATACTGGACTAGCGGCCAGAGGGGAGTTCTTC.

The J gene is TRBJ2-2, the V gene TRBV6-1, with 9 bases that match TRBD2. The CDR3 is 16 amino acids. CDR1 and CDR2 from the germline V gene are MNHNS and SASEGT. V was clipped by 1 base and J by 4 bases; unmatched bases: 4. The CDR3 DNA follows: TGTGCCAGCAGTGAAGAGACTAGCGGTATCACCGGGGAGCTGTTTTTT. This gives the protein CASSEETSGITGELFF.

This clone was seen a handful of times. The genes are TRBV4-1 and TRBJ1-6, with D unclear. V was clipped by 0 bases and J by 4 bases, with 7 bases between them. This CDR3 comprises 15 residues. Germline V gene lookup returns CDR1 MGHRA and CDR2 YSYEKL. CDR3 sequence reads: CASSQDPAYNSPLHF. The CDR3 DNA follows: TGCGCCAGCAGCCAAGACCCGGCTTATAATTCACCCCTCCACTTT.

The V and J genes are TRBV5-1 and TRBJ1-4, with D hard to call. This CDR3 comprises 14 residues. V was shortened by 2 bases and J by 8 bases, with 13 bases between the two germline ends. The germline gives CDR1 SGHRS, CDR2 YFSETQ. The CDR3 reads CASSFNGEGEKLFF. The CDR3 nucleotides are TGCGCCAGCAGCTTTAACGGGGAAGGAGAAAAACTGTTTTTT.

This sequence joins TRBV4-3 and TRBJ2-4, with unresolved D. Germline V lookup: CDR1 LGHNA, CDR2 YSLEER. The CDR3 consists of 14 residues. Trimming removed 1 base at V and 7 bases at J, with 11 bases between. The CDR3 loop is CASSQGTKGNIQYF. Here the CDR3 DNA reads TGCGCCAGCAGCCAAGGGACCAAAGGGAACATTCAGTACTTC.

The V gene is TRBV2, the J gene TRBJ2-7; 7 nucleotides agree with TRBD1. V dropped 6 bases and J dropped 0; count of bases not matched to a gene: 2. The CDR3 spans 13 residues. The V gene's germline CDR1 is SNHLY and CDR2 FYNNEI. The CDR3 loop is CASRTGSSYEQYF. DNA for the CDR3: TGTGCCAGCAGGACAGGGAGCTCCTACGAGCAGTACTTC.